This TCR beta chain was recorded in a study of human T cells and chemical hapten exposure. TCRdb called the RACE reads again in MiXCR, with one record for every CDR3 protein. This sample has 300,000 to 350,000 distinct CDR3 sequences, with 5.5% to 8% found just once. The ends were cut back, 3 bases at V and 11 bases at J, with 22 bases in the middle. This CDR3 has 14 amino acids. Germline lookup yields CDR1 DFQATT and CDR2 SNEGSKA (reference sequence). Time point meaning: patch test 1, 2 weeks after DPC sensitization. Described treatment: therapeutic diphenylcyclopropenone sensitization with weekly scalp DPC. This clonotype turned up a few times.

The rearrangement joins TRBV20-1 to TRBJ1-1; weak D call: TRBD1 (5 bases). The TCR originated in a woman in her late teens or twenties with alopecia areata. Some clones in this sample may be carry-over from other donors' samples. The sample was whole blood, taken in connection with sensitization to the hapten diphenylcyclopropenone (DPC). Here the CDR3 reads CSASHHGRARPAFF. The CDR3 bases are TGCAGTGCTAGTCACCATGGCAGGGCCCGACCGGCTTTCTTT.